Listed here are 18 T cell receptor beta chains from one sample, sequenced in a study of blood T cell repertoires in COVID-19. The repertoire was sequenced with immunoSEQ multiplex PCR; TCRdb's copy has only in-frame clones and lacks some. The data show about 220,000 clones, around 80% seen once. Sequencing input: peripheral blood. These receptors originate from a woman aged 70-85 years with acute or convalescent COVID-19.

The genes are TRBV5-5 and TRBJ2-2, with a possible D match to TRBD1 (5 bases). V gave up 1 base and J gave up 2 bases, with 15 bases separating them. The CDR3 sequence is 17 residues long. Germline lookup yields CDR1 SGHKS and CDR2 YYEKEE (reference sequence). The CDR3 here is CASSLFGGRGNTGELFF. In nucleotides, the CDR3 is TGTGCCAGCAGCTTGTTTGGTGGAAGGGGAAACACCGGGGAGCTGTTTTTT.

The rearrangement joins TRBV3-1 (or the pseudogene TRBV3-2) to TRBJ2-3; TRBD1 agrees at 9 bases. This CDR3 is 16 amino acids long. The trim removed 4 bases at V and 7 bases at J, leaving 12 bases unmatched. Germline V lookup: CDR1 LGHDT, CDR2 YNNKEL (reference sequence). The CDR3: CASSRTDNRGQYTQYF. The CDR3 region has the DNA TGTGCCAGCAGCCGAACCGATAACAGGGGGCAATATACGCAGTATTTT.

CDR3 nucleotide sequence: TGTGCCAGCAGTTCAGTGGCTAGCACAGATACGCAGTATTTT. Protein product: CASSSVASTDTQYF. V gene TRBV6-5 combines with J gene TRBJ2-3, with D unresolved. The CDR3 has 14 amino acids. V was cut by 4 bases and J by 0 bases, with 8 bases left in between. Germline lookup yields CDR1 MNHEY and CDR2 SVGAGI.

The CDR3 protein is CSAGRERLNEQFF. The CDR3 DNA follows: TGCAGCGCGGGGAGGGAAAGACTCAATGAGCAGTTCTTC. This chain uses TRBV29-1 with TRBJ2-1, with 7 bases that match TRBD2. CDR1 SQVTM and CDR2 ANQGSEA come from the germline V gene. The V segment lost 7 bases and the J segment 6 bases; nucleotides outside the gene matches: 9. This CDR3 is 13 amino acids long.

The rearrangement uses TRBV7-2 and TRBJ2-3; D is unclear. The CDR3 contains 14 residues. Trimming removed 0 bases at V and 6 bases at J, with 10 bases between. Germline CDR1 is SGHTA and CDR2 is FQGNSA. The CDR3 sequence: CASSLASLLDTQYF. CDR3 nucleotides: TGTGCCAGCAGCTTAGCCTCACTTTTGGATACGCAGTATTTT. Full variable domain (remainder filled in from reference TRBV7-2 and TRBJ2-3): GAGVSQSPSNKVTEKGKDVELRCDPISGHTALYWYRQSLGQGLEFLIYFQGNSAPDKSGLPSDRFSAERTGGSVSTLTIQRTQQEDSAVYLCASSLASLLDTQYFGPGTRLTVL.

This chain connects TRBV18 to TRBJ2-7, with D possibly being TRBD1 (5 bases). This CDR3 has 12 residues. The germline gives CDR1 KGHSH, CDR2 LQKENI. V shed 3 bases and J shed 4 bases, with 7 bases lying between them. The CDR3 bases are TGTGCCAGCTCACCGACAGAATACGAGCAGTACTTC. Its protein is CASSPTEYEQYF.

This chain connects TRBV29-1 to TRBJ1-4; 7 bases fit TRBD1. Germline trimming cut 6 bases from V and 8 bases from J; bases unmatched to any gene: 6. The CDR3 has 12 residues. Germline lookup yields CDR1 SQVTM and CDR2 ANQGSEA. The CDR3 sequence: CSVRQGGEKLFF. DNA of the CDR3: TGCAGCGTCCGACAGGGTGGCGAAAAACTGTTTTTT. The full variable domain, in which reference TRBV29-1 and TRBJ1-4 provide the parts outside the CDR3, is SAVISQKPSRDICQRGTSLTIQCQVDSQVTMMFWYRQQPGQSLTLIATANQGSEATYESGFVIDKFPISRPNLTFSTLTVSNMSPEDSSIYLCSVRQGGEKLFFGSGTQLSVL.

J is TRBJ2-2 and V is TRBV7-3; 9 bases fit TRBD1. The trim removed 5 bases at V and 3 bases at J, leaving 4 bases unmatched. Germline assignment: CDR1 SGHTA and CDR2 FQGTGA. This CDR3 comprises 15 residues. CDR3 in amino acids: CASSPQGAYTGELFF. The CDR3 bases are TGTGCCAGCAGCCCACAGGGGGCATACACCGGGGAGCTGTTTTTT.

The rearrangement uses TRBV7-9 and TRBJ2-1, with D hard to call. The CDR3 has 14 amino acids. Germline V gives CDR1 SEHNR, CDR2 FQNEAQ (reference sequence). V lost 5 bases and J lost 5, with 13 bases in between. The CDR3 here is CASSRTPRDNEQFF. CDR3 nucleotides: TGTGCCAGCAGCCGAACCCCCCGGGACAATGAGCAGTTCTTC.

The chain recombines TRBV29-1 with TRBJ1-1; TRBD1 agrees at 7 bases. The length of the CDR3 is 13 residues. Trimming cost V 5 bases and J 0 bases; bases outside gene matches: 3. Germline V gene lookup returns CDR1 SQVTM and CDR2 ANQGSEA. This chain's CDR3 is CSVLGQVNTEAFF. The CDR3 DNA is TGCAGCGTTCTTGGACAGGTGAACACTGAAGCTTTCTTT.

The chain has TRBV11-2 and TRBJ2-7; TRBD1 is a possible D gene (5 bases). Germline V gene lookup returns CDR1 SGHAT and CDR2 FQNNGV. The length of the CDR3 is 11 residues. Trimming took off 5 bases at V and 4 bases at J, with 6 bases between the two ends. The CDR3 DNA reads TGTGCCAGCAGCGCAGGGTACGAGCAGTACGTC. This codes for CASSAGYEQYV.

In nucleotides, the CDR3 is TGCGCCAGCAGCCGTGGACAGGGGAGCTCTGGAAACACCATATATTTT. Encoded protein: CASSRGQGSSGNTIYF. The genes are TRBV5-1 and TRBJ1-3; 9 nucleotides agree with TRBD1. The CDR3 loop spans 16 amino acids. Germline values: CDR1 SGHRS, CDR2 YFSETQ. V lost 4 bases and J lost 0; bases outside the gene matches: 5.

This clone was counted a few times. The chain carries TRBV30 and TRBJ1-2; D might be TRBD1 (6 bases). Germline values: CDR1 GTSNPN, CDR2 SVGIG (reference sequence). V lost 3 bases and J 4 bases, leaving 12 bases between the germline ends. This CDR3 region has 13 residues. The CDR3 sequence is CAWRQGWSYGYTF. The CDR3 nucleotides read TGTGCCTGGAGACAGGGTTGGTCCTATGGCTACACCTTC.

The rearrangement uses TRBV19 and TRBJ2-3; no reliable D call. Trimming took off 7 bases at V and 0 bases at J, with 14 bases between the two ends. CDR1 and CDR2 (germline): LNHDA, SQIVND (reference sequence). The CDR3 is 15 amino acids. DNA of the CDR3: TGTGCCAGTATGGGCTCCGATGCTAGCACAGATACGCAGTATTTT. It yields the protein CASMGSDASTDTQYF.

The CDR3 region is CASSLPSGRDTDTQYF. CDR3 bases: TGTGCCAGCAGCTTACCTAGCGGGCGCGACACAGATACGCAGTATTTT. The chain employs TRBV11-2 and TRBJ2-3, with TRBD2 matching 8 bases. After removal of 2 bases from V and 2 bases from J, the junction contained 6 bases not matched to a gene. This CDR3 comprises 16 residues. From germline, CDR1 is SGHAT and CDR2 FQNNGV. The variable domain in full, completed from reference TRBV11-2 and TRBJ2-3, reads EAGVAQSPRYKIIEKRQSVAFWCNPISGHATLYWYQQILGQGPKLLIQFQNNGVVDDSQLPKDRFSAERLKGVDSTLKIQPAKLEDSAVYLCASSLPSGRDTDTQYFGPGTRLTVL.

The chain carries TRBV29-1 and TRBJ1-5; 10 bases agree with TRBD1. Germline-derived CDR1 and CDR2 are SQVTM and ANQGSEA. Losses at the gene ends were 7 bases for V and 4 bases for J; bases not matched to a gene: 4. CDR3 size: 13 residues. CDR3 coding DNA: TGCAGCGCGGGACAGGGGCTAAATCAGCCCCAGCATTTT. It codes for CSAGQGLNQPQHF.

The chain couples TRBV11-2 to TRBJ2-3; tentative D call: TRBD2 (7 bases). The CDR3 is 16 amino acids. Germline V gene lookup returns CDR1 SGHAT and CDR2 FQNNGV. The V end lost 5 bases, the J end lost 1 base, and 16 bases lay between the germline ends. CDR3 region: CASSPLGRGRTDTQYF. For the CDR3, the DNA is TGTGCCAGCAGCCCATTGGGGCGGGGGCGCACAGATACGCAGTATTTT. Full variable domain (remainder filled in from reference TRBV11-2 and TRBJ2-3): EAGVAQSPRYKIIEKRQSVAFWCNPISGHATLYWYQQILGQGPKLLIQFQNNGVVDDSQLPKDRFSAERLKGVDSTLKIQPAKLEDSAVYLCASSPLGRGRTDTQYFGPGTRLTVL.

In its sample, this clone was seen once. The rearrangement links TRBV10-3 to TRBJ1-5; D gene uncertain. The CDR3 length is 14 residues. Germline V CDR1 and CDR2: ENHRY, SYGVKD. V was shortened by 0 bases and J by 4 bases, with 7 bases between the two germline ends. CDR3 in DNA: TGTGCCATCAGTGAGTCGATCGGTAATCAGCCCCAGCATTTT. Translating it yields CAISESIGNQPQHF.